This is a list of T cell receptor beta chains from one sample in a study of T cells in Graves' hyperthyroidism and ophthalmopathy. TCRdb fed the multiplex PCR reads into MiXCR, producing one record per CDR3 protein. The sample lists 490,000 or so distinct CDR3 sequences, 15% to 20% occurring once. Sequenced input: blood. These receptors all come from a woman in her 30s with Graves' ophthalmopathy. Both conserved end residues are part of each CDR3. Fields, in order: D gene, clone size, J gene, V gene, CDR3 protein, CDR3 DNA. The D gene is left open where the match is weak. Clone sizes are given selectively: once, few, many, or a class where the clone is expanded.

TRBD1 | . | TRBJ1-2 | TRBV20-1 | CSYLQGGLFGYTF | TGCAGTTACTTACAGGGGGGTCTCTTTGGCTACACCTTC
. | many | TRBJ2-5 | TRBV28 | CASSLSARARGETQYF | TGTGCCAGCAGTTTATCCGCCCGGGCCCGAGGAGAGACCCAGTACTTC
TRBD1 | . | TRBJ1-1 | TRBV9 | CASSPGQPTEAFF | TGTGCCAGCAGCCCGGGACAGCCTACTGAAGCTTTCTTT
. | many | TRBJ2-2 | TRBV4-2 | CASSQESRLEAGELFF | TGTGCCAGCAGCCAAGAGTCTCGACTAGAGGCCGGGGAGCTGTTTTTT
TRBD1 | few | TRBJ2-7 | TRBV28 | CASRLTGRSERFYEQYF | TGTGCCAGCAGACTGACAGGGCGTAGCGAGAGATTCTACGAGCAGTACTTC
. | few | TRBJ2-1 | TRBV5-4 | CASSLWGGYNEQFF | TGTGCCAGCAGCTTGTGGGGTGGCTACAATGAGCAGTTCTTC
. | many | TRBJ2-1 | TRBV7-2 | CASSRRQISYNEQFF | TGTGCCAGCAGCAGAAGACAGATCTCCTACAATGAGCAGTTCTTC
TRBD1 | many | TRBJ2-1 | TRBV5-1 | CASSLGTGFNEQFF | TGCGCCAGCAGCTTGGGGACAGGATTCAATGAGCAGTTCTTC
. | many | TRBJ2-1 | TRBV20-1 | CSARDYAADNEQFF | TGCAGTGCTAGAGATTACGCGGCGGACAATGAGCAGTTCTTC
. | few | TRBJ1-1 | TRBV19 | CASSLPPGNTEAFF | TGTGCCAGTAGTTTGCCCCCCGGGAACACTGAAGCTTTCTTT
. | . | TRBJ1-4 | TRBV6-2/TRBV6-3 | CASSKWTDATNEKLFF | TGTGCCAGCAGTAAATGGACAGACGCAACTAATGAAAAACTGTTTTTT
. | . | TRBJ2-7 | TRBV30 | CAWSVPGLGEQYF | TGTGCCTGGAGTGTTCCGGGTTTAGGGGAGCAGTACTTC
TRBD2 | many | TRBJ2-1 | TRBV30 | CAWSVLAGGRIEQFF | TGTGCCTGGAGTGTATTAGCGGGAGGTAGGATTGAGCAGTTCTTC
. | many | TRBJ2-1 | TRBV30 | CAWSLFGGDYNEQFF | TGTGCCTGGAGTCTATTCGGAGGCGACTACAATGAGCAGTTCTTC
. | many | TRBJ1-1 | TRBV20-1 | CSAAPGGLMNTEAFF | TGCAGTGCTGCCCCGGGGGGGCTAATGAACACTGAAGCTTTCTTT
. | many | TRBJ2-7 | TRBV20-1 | CSARDIHEQYF | TGCAGTGCTAGAGATATTCACGAGCAGTACTTC
. | few | TRBJ1-5 | TRBV20-1 | CSVPDSLYSNQPQHF | TGCAGTGTCCCGGACAGCCTGTATAGCAATCAGCCCCAGCATTTT
TRBD2 | many | TRBJ2-4 | TRBV28 | CASSQTSGRSRAKNIQYF | TGTGCCAGCAGCCAGACTAGCGGGAGAAGTCGGGCCAAAAACATTCAGTACTTC
. | . | TRBJ1-1 | TRBV19 | CASRDGVNEAFF | TGTGCCAGCCGGGACGGAGTGAATGAGGCTTTCTTT
. | many | TRBJ2-1 | TRBV2 | CASSAHTSSYNEQFF | TGTGCCAGCAGCGCCCACACGAGCTCCTACAATGAGCAGTTCTTC
. | many | TRBJ1-1 | TRBV7-2 | CASSLDGQGRRYTEAFF | TGTGCCAGCAGCTTAGACGGGCAGGGTAGGCGTTACACTGAAGCTTTCTTT
TRBD2 | . | TRBJ2-7 | TRBV20-1 | CSATSPLADEQYF | TGCAGTGCTACGTCCCCTCTAGCGGACGAGCAGTACTTC
. | few | TRBJ1-2 | TRBV28 | CASSWGASGYTF | TGTGCCAGCAGTTGGGGGGCGAGTGGCTACACCTTC
. | many | TRBJ1-6 | TRBV20-1 | CSARQGVVPYNSPLHF | TGCAGTGCTAGGCAGGGTGTTGTACCCTATAATTCACCCCTCCACTTT
. | . | TRBJ2-5 | TRBV12-3/TRBV12-4 | CASSLAPNRQETQYF | TGTGCCAGCAGTTTAGCCCCAAACCGCCAAGAGACCCAGTACTTC
. | once | TRBJ2-1 | TRBV5-1 | CASRPQKGEQFF | TGCGCCAGCAGACCCCAAAAGGGGGAGCAGTTCTTC
TRBD2 | few | TRBJ2-2 | TRBV19 | CASSIGTSGFANTGELFF | TGTGCCAGTAGTATAGGGACTAGCGGCTTCGCGAACACCGGGGAGCTGTTTTTT
TRBD1 | . | TRBJ2-7 | TRBV6-2/TRBV6-3 | CASSYSGDRGTEGSYEQYF | TGTGCCAGCAGTTACTCGGGGGACAGGGGGACGGAGGGCTCTTACGAGCAGTACTTC
. | many | TRBJ2-5 | TRBV2 | CASSDGRPSSGGQTQYF | TGTGCCAGCAGTGATGGGCGGCCAAGTAGCGGTGGGCAGACCCAGTACTTC
TRBD1 | . | TRBJ2-2 | TRBV7-3 | CASSYTRTGENTGELFF | TGTGCCAGCAGCTATACCCGAACAGGGGAGAACACCGGGGAGCTGTTTTTT
. | . | TRBJ1-2 | TRBV5-1 | CASSLIGGYGYTF | TGCGCCAGCAGCTTGATAGGGGGCTATGGCTACACCTTC
. | many | TRBJ2-3 | TRBV11-2 | CASSLAGVTSSTDTQYF | TGTGCCAGCAGCTTAGCTGGAGTGACTTCTAGCACAGATACGCAGTATTTT
. | few | TRBJ1-5 | TRBV20-1 | CSATSGDNSNQPQHF | TGCAGTGCTACTTCAGGCGATAATAGCAATCAGCCCCAGCATTTT
. | many | TRBJ1-2 | TRBV28 | CASSPPYLNYGYTF | TGTGCCAGCAGTCCCCCCTACTTGAACTATGGCTACACCTTC
. | . | TRBJ1-2 | TRBV19 | CASLLQGSDGYTF | TGTGCCAGCCTACTACAGGGATCGGATGGCTACACCTTC
. | . | TRBJ2-1 | TRBV29-1 | CSAPARGATEQFF | TGCAGCGCCCCGGCCAGGGGGGCGACGGAGCAGTTCTTC
. | . | TRBJ2-5 | TRBV28 | CASSPGPAQYF | TGTGCCAGCAGCCCCGGACCGGCCCAGTACTTC
TRBD1 | many | TRBJ2-7 | TRBV30 | CAWRQGSLYEQYF | TGTGCCTGGAGACAGGGGAGTCTCTACGAGCAGTACTTC
TRBD1 | many | TRBJ2-1 | TRBV24-1 | CATSGIGTGTNEQFF | TGTGCCACCAGTGGCATCGGGACAGGGACAAATGAGCAGTTCTTC
. | many | TRBJ2-3 | TRBV30 | CAWSRVRDTQYF | TGTGCCTGGAGCCGAGTGAGAGATACGCAGTATTTT
TRBD1 | . | TRBJ2-7 | TRBV10-3 | CAISEGDRGRGVQYF | TGTGCCATCAGTGAAGGGGACAGGGGAAGGGGTGTGCAGTACTTC
TRBD1 | . | TRBJ1-6 | TRBV9 | CASGSTGANSPLHF | TGTGCCAGCGGTTCGACAGGGGCCAATTCACCCCTCCACTTT
. | . | TRBJ2-5 | TRBV4-3 | CASSQGGGETQYF | TGCGCCAGCAGCCAAGGGGGAGGAGAGACCCAGTACTTC
. | . | TRBJ2-7 | TRBV4-3 | CASSQDSSVNSYEQYF | TGCGCCAGCAGCCAGGACAGTAGCGTAAACTCCTACGAGCAGTACTTC
. | many | TRBJ2-1 | TRBV9 | CASSVDQGTSDEQFF | TGTGCCAGCAGCGTAGATCAGGGGACCAGCGATGAGCAGTTCTTC
. | many | TRBJ2-1 | TRBV6-2/TRBV6-3 | CASSYRTAGGVASHEQFF | TGTGCCAGCAGTTACAGGACAGCGGGTGGTGTAGCTTCGCATGAGCAGTTCTTC
. | . | TRBJ2-2 | TRBV28 | CASSLQSAGRLFF | TGTGCCAGCAGTTTACAATCAGCCGGACGACTGTTTTTT
TRBD2 | many | TRBJ2-7 | TRBV20-1 | CRAKGTSGAYEQYF | TGCAGAGCCAAGGGGACTAGCGGAGCGTACGAGCAGTACTTC
TRBD1 | many | TRBJ2-7 | TRBV5-1 | CASSLAQGPFSEQYF | TGCGCCAGCAGCTTGGCACAGGGGCCTTTCTCCGAGCAGTACTTC
TRBD2 | many | TRBJ2-3 | TRBV27 | CASHGLAGDTDTQYF | TGTGCCAGCCACGGACTAGCGGGGGACACAGATACGCAGTATTTT
. | . | TRBJ1-2 | TRBV15 | CATSRGTGTAYGYTF | TGTGCCACCAGCAGGGGAACCGGGACCGCCTATGGCTACACCTTC
. | many | TRBJ2-7 | TRBV20-1 | CSARGPGRTYEQYF | TGCAGTGCTAGAGGTCCAGGTCGAACCTACGAGCAGTACTTC
TRBD1 | many | TRBJ1-2 | TRBV12-3/TRBV12-4 | CASRTGNLGYTF | TGTGCCAGCAGGACAGGGAATTTGGGCTACACCTTC
TRBD1 | many | TRBJ1-4 | TRBV12-3/TRBV12-4 | CASSSRQGINEKLFF | TGTGCCAGCAGTTCCCGACAGGGGATTAATGAAAAACTGTTTTTT
. | many | TRBJ2-1 | TRBV24-1 | CATSDLETAYNEQFF | TGTGCCACCAGTGATTTGGAGACCGCCTACAATGAGCAGTTCTTC
TRBD1 | many | TRBJ2-2 | TRBV20-1 | CSAPRQGAGTGELFF | TGCAGTGCTCCGCGACAGGGGGCGGGCACCGGGGAGCTGTTTTTT
TRBD1 | once | TRBJ2-1 | TRBV7-9 | CASSLARDRYNEQFF | TGTGCCAGCAGCTTAGCCCGGGACAGATACAATGAGCAGTTCTTC
. | few | TRBJ1-4 | TRBV4-3 | CASSQEVRGSSPTNEKLFF | TGCGCCAGCAGCCAAGAAGTTAGGGGCAGCTCCCCAACTAATGAAAAACTGTTTTTT
TRBD2 | many | TRBJ2-1 | TRBV12-3/TRBV12-4 | CASRAGTSGRVYNEQFF | TGTGCCAGCAGAGCCGGGACTAGCGGGAGGGTTTACAATGAGCAGTTCTTC